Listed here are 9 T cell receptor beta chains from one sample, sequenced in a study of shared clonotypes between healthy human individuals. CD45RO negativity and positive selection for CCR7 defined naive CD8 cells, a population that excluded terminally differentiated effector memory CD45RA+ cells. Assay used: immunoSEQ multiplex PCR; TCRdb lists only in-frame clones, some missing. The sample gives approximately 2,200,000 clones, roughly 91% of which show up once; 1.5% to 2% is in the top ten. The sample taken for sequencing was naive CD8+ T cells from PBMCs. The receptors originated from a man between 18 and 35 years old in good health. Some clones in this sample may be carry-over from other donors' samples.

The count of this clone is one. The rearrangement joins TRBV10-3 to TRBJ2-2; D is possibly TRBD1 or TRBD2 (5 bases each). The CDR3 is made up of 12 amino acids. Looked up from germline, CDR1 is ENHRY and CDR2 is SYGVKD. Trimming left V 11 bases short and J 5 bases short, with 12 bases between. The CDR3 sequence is CAHDEGTGELFF. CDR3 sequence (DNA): TGTGCCCACGATGAGGGGACCGGGGAGCTGTTTTTT.

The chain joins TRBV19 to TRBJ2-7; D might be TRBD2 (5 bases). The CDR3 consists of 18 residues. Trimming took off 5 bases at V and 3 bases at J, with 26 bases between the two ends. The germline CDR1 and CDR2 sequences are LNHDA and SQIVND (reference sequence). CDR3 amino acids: CASSPTGTRTPTIYEQYF. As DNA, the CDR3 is TGTGCCAGTAGTCCAACGGGAACTAGAACACCGACGATCTACGAGCAGTACTTC. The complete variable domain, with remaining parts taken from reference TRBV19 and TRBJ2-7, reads DGGITQSPKYLFRKEGQNVTLSCEQNLNHDAMYWYRQDPGQGLRLIYYSQIVNDFQKGDIAEGYSVSREKKESFPLTVTSAQKNPTAFYLCASSPTGTRTPTIYEQYFGPGTRLTVT.

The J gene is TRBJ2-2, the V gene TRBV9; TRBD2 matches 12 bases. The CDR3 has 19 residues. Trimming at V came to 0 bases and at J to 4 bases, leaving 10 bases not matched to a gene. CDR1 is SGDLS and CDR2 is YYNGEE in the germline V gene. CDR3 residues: CASSVDLAGGRPSTGELFF. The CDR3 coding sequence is TGTGCCAGCAGCGTAGATCTAGCGGGAGGGAGGCCGAGCACCGGGGAGCTGTTTTTT.

In DNA form, the CDR3 reads TGCGCCAGCAGGTTCGCCGGGGAACAAGCTTTCTTT. It translates to CASRFAGEQAFF. This chain links TRBV5-1 with TRBJ1-1; D unclear. Trimming cost V 5 bases and J 9 bases, with 14 bases left between them. CDR1 and CDR2 (germline): SGHRS, YFSETQ. The CDR3 totals 12 residues.

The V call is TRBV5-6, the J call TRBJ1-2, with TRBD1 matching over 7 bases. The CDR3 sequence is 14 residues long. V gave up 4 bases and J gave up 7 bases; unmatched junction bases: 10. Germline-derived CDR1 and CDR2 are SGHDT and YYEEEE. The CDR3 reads CASSLTGYYTGYTF. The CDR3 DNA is TGTGCCAGCAGCCTGACAGGGTACTACACTGGCTACACCTTC.

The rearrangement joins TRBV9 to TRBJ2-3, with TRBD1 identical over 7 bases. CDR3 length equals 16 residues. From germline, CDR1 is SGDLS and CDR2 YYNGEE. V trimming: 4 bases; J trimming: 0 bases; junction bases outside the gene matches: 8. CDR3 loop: CASSPGTVVSTDTQYF. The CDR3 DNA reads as TGTGCCAGCAGCCCAGGGACAGTAGTTAGCACAGATACGCAGTATTTT. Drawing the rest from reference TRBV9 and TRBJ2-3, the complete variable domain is DSGVTQTPKHLITATGQRVTLRCSPRSGDLSVYWYQQSLDQGLQFLIQYYNGEERAKGNILERFSAQQFPDLHSELNLSSLELGDSALYFCASSPGTVVSTDTQYFGPGTRLTVL.

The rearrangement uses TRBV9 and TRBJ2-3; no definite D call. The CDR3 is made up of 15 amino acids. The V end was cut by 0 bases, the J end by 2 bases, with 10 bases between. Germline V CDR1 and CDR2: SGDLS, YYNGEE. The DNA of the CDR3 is TGTGCCAGCAGCGTAGGACGTTCAACCACAGATACGCAGTATTTT. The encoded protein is CASSVGRSTTDTQYF.

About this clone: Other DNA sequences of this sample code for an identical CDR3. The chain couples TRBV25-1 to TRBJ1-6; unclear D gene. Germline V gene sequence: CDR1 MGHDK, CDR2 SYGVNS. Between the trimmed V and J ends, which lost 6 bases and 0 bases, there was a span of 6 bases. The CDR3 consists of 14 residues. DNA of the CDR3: TGTGCCAGCAGAGGGAGCTCCTATAATTCACCCCTCCACTTT. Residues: CASRGSSYNSPLHF.

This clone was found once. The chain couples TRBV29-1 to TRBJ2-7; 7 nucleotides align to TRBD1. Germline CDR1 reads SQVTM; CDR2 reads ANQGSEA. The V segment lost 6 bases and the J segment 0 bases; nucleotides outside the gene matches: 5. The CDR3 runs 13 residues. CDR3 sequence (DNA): TGCAGCGTCAAGACAGGGAGCTCCTACGAGCAGTACTTC. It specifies CSVKTGSSYEQYF.